One and the same sample provided the 11 T cell receptor beta chains below, sequenced in a study of blood T cells in healthy people across ages (dated by TCRdb to 2014 to 2015). Preparation of the library involved 5' RACE. Sequencing used an Illumina HiSeq 2500. The second PCR ran for about 6 to 11 cycles and used a J-beta primer mix along with a sample-barcoded 5' primer. The raw public reads went through TCRdb reprocessing: fastp at Q25, MiXCR clone calling, in-frame beta chains kept. CDR3 protein duplicates are merged, each entry listing the most common genes and DNA. This sample is represented by around 1,100,000 distinct CDR3 sequences; around two fifths of them were singletons. Less than 15% of the sample comes from the top ten. Sequenced input: blood. The source is a man between 18 and 29 years old in good health.

The genes are TRBV11-2 and TRBJ1-4; 7 bases map to TRBD1. V dropped 7 bases and J dropped 7; count of bases not matched to a gene: 12. The CDR3 spans 15 residues. From germline, CDR1 is SGHAT and CDR2 FQNNGV. The CDR3 loop reads CASKKSPGGGEKLFF. In nucleotides, the CDR3 is TGTGCCAGCAAAAAGTCGCCAGGGGGAGGTGAAAAACTGTTTTTT.

This clonotype has a handful of counts. The rearrangement joins TRBV7-8 to TRBJ1-4, with D possibly being TRBD1 (5 bases). Per germline, CDR1 SGHVS and CDR2 FQNEAQ. The CDR3 covers 15 residues. The germline V and J ends were trimmed by 4 bases and 10 bases, with 19 bases remaining between them. CDR3 nucleotides: TGTGCCAGCAGCTCATGGGACCGATTTGGTGGAAAACTGTTTTTT. It codes for CASSSWDRFGGKLFF. Full variable domain (rest looked up from reference TRBV7-8 and TRBJ1-4): GAGVSQSPRYKVAKRGQDVALRCDPISGHVSLFWYQQALGQGPEFLTYFQNEAQLDKSGLPSDRFFAERPEGSVSTLKIQRTQQEDSAVYLCASSSWDRFGGKLFFGSGTQLSVL.

The V and J genes are TRBV4-3 and TRBJ2-1; D may be TRBD2 (7 bases). CDR1 and CDR2 (germline): LGHNA, YSLEER. The CDR3 is 16 residues long. The ends were cut back, 2 bases at V and 6 bases at J, with 17 bases in the middle. The CDR3 spells CASSQITDRGGNEQFF. DNA of the CDR3: TGCGCCAGCAGCCAAATCACGGATAGGGGGGGCAATGAGCAGTTCTTC.

The V and J genes are TRBV20-1 and TRBJ1-2; the D gene is possibly TRBD1 (5 bases). There are 13 residues in the CDR3. The V end was cut by 3 bases, the J end by 4 bases, with 12 bases between. Germline V CDR1 and CDR2: DFQATT, SNEGSKA (reference sequence). CDR3 protein: CSASKGQTYGYTF. CDR3 DNA: TGCAGTGCTAGTAAGGGGCAGACCTATGGCTACACCTTC.

The chain joins TRBV28 to TRBJ1-4; D gene ambiguous. The germline gives CDR1 MDHEN, CDR2 SYDVKM. V was pared by 7 bases and J by 0 bases, with 15 bases between. The length of the CDR3 is 16 residues. The CDR3 nucleotides are TGTGCCAGCACCGAACAGACGACGGCAACTAATGAAAAACTGTTTTTT. Residues: CASTEQTTATNEKLFF.

The chain joins TRBV18 to TRBJ1-2, with D tentatively TRBD1 (6 bases). Trimming left V 3 bases short and J 3 bases short, with 14 bases between. This CDR3 is 15 amino acids long. Germline V gene lookup returns CDR1 KGHSH and CDR2 LQKENI. CDR3 loop: CASSPSQGSYYGYTF. The CDR3 region has the DNA TGTGCCAGCTCACCCTCGCAGGGGTCTTACTATGGCTACACCTTC.

The rearrangement links TRBV5-1 to TRBJ2-3; D might be TRBD1 (6 bases). Trimming pared 4 bases from V and 6 bases from J, leaving 18 bases between. This CDR3 has 15 residues. CDR1 and CDR2 from the germline V gene are SGHRS and YFSETQ. The CDR3 reads CASSEKGRGDDTQYF. The CDR3 coding sequence is TGCGCCAGCAGCGAAAAAGGCAGGGGAGATGATACGCAGTATTTT.

The chain couples TRBV9 to TRBJ2-7, with D possibly TRBD2 on 7 matching bases. Germline CDR1 reads SGDLS; CDR2 reads YYNGEE. V shed 0 bases and J shed 6 bases, with 13 bases lying between them. The CDR3 loop spans 14 amino acids. This CDR3 is CASSVESGGGEQYF. Here the CDR3 DNA reads TGTGCCAGCAGCGTAGAATCGGGGGGCGGCGAGCAGTACTTC.

Remarks on this clonotype: A read error may produce the germline difference seen at one junction end. V usage is TRBV7-8 and J usage is TRBJ2-7; 8 nucleotides align to TRBD2. The germline CDR1 and CDR2 sequences are SGHVS and FQNEAQ. The CDR3 runs 17 residues. The CDR3 protein is CASSLASNGLAVCEQYF. The CDR3, as DNA: TGTGCCAGCAGCCTAGCCAGTAACGGACTAGCTGTATGCGAGCAGTACTTC.

In this sample, this clonotype turned up many times. The J gene is TRBJ2-1, the V gene TRBV29-1; a possible D gene is TRBD1 (5 bases). This CDR3 comprises 13 residues. Per germline, CDR1 SQVTM and CDR2 ANQGSEA. The V and J ends lost 4 bases and 8 bases respectively, with 15 bases between them. The CDR3 loop is CSVARPFRDEQFF. The CDR3 nucleotides are TGCAGCGTTGCTAGGCCCTTCAGGGATGAGCAGTTCTTC.

The chain uses TRBV12-3 or TRBV12-4 and TRBJ1-1; a possible D gene is TRBD1 (5 bases). CDR3 size: 14 residues. V lost 7 bases and J lost 4, with 16 bases in between. CDR3 coding DNA: TGTGCCAGCACCTTGCAGGGAAGCAGCACTGAAGCTTTCTTT. Translating gives CASTLQGSSTEAFF.